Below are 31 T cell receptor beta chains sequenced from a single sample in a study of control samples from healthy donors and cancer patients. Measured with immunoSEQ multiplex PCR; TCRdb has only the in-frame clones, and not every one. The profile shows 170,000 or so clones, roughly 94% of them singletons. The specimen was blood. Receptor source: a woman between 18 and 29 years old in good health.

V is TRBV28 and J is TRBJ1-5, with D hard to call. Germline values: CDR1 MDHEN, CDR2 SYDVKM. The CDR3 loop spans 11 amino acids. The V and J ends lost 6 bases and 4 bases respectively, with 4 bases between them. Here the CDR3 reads CASSRNQPQHF. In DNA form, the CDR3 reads TGTGCCAGCAGCCGTAATCAGCCCCAGCATTTT.

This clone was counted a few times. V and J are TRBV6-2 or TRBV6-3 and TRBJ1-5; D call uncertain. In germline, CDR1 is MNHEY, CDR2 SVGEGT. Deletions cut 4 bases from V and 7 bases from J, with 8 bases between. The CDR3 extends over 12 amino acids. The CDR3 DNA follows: TGTGCCAGCAGTTCCGGGGTACAGCCCCAGCATTTT. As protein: CASSSGVQPQHF.

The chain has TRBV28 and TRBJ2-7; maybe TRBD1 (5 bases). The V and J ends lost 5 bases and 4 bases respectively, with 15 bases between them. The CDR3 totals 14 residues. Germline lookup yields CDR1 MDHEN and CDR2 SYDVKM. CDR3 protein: CASSEFGAKYEQYF. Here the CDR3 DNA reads TGTGCCAGCAGTGAATTTGGGGCTAAGTACGAGCAGTACTTC.

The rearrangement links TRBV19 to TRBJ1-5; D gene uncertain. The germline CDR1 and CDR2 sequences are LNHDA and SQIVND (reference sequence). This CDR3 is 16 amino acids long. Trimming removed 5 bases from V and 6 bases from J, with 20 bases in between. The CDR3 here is CASSPYSTGGIQPQHF. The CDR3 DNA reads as TGTGCCAGTAGTCCGTATTCGACGGGAGGGATTCAGCCCCAGCATTTT.

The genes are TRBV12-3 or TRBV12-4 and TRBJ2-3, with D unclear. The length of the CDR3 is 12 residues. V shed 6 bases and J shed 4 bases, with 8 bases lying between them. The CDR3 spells CASSLTPDTQYF. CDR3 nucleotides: TGTGCCAGCAGCCTGACCCCAGATACGCAGTATTTT.

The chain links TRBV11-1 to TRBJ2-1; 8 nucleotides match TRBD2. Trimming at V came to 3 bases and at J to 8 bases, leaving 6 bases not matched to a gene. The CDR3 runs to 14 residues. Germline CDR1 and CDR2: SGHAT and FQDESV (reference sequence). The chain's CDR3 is CASSFYGRDDEQFF. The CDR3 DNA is TGTGCCAGCAGCTTTTACGGGAGGGACGATGAGCAGTTCTTC.

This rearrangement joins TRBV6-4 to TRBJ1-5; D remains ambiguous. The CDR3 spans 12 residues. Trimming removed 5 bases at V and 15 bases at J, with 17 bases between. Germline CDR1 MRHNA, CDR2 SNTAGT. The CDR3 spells CASSLASILRHF. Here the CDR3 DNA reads TGTGCCAGCAGTCTCGCCTCGATCCTCCGGCATTTT.

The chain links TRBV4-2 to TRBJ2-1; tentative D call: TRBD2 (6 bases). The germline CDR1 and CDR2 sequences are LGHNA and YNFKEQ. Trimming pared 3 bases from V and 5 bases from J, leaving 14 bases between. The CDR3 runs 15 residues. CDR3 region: CASSHLGSSDNEQFF. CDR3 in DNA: TGTGCCAGCAGCCATTTGGGGTCTAGCGACAATGAGCAGTTCTTC.

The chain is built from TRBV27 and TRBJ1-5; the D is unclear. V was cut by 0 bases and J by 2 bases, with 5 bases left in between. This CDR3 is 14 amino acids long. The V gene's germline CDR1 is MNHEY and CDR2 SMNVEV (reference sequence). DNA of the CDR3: TGTGCCAGCAGTTTATCGTGGGGCAATCAGCCCCAGCATTTT. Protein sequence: CASSLSWGNQPQHF.

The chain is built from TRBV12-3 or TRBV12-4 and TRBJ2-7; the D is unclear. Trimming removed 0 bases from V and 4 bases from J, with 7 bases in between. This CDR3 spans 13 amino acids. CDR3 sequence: CASSLAMTYEQYF. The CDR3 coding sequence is TGTGCCAGCAGTTTAGCCATGACGTACGAGCAGTACTTC.

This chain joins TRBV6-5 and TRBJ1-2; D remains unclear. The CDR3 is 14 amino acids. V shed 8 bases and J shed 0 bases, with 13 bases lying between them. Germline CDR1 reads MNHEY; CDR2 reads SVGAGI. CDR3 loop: CASSSLGANYGYTF. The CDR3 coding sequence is TGTGCCAGCTCTTCTTTGGGTGCTAACTATGGCTACACCTTC.

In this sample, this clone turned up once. In DNA, the CDR3 is TGTGCCAGTAGTATACGGAGGGACGGAGAGAATCAGCCCCAGCATTTT. Protein sequence: CASSIRRDGENQPQHF. The gene calls are TRBV19 and TRBJ1-5, with D possibly matching TRBD1 (5 bases). Trimming took off 2 bases at V and 4 bases at J, with 15 bases between the two ends. Germline V lookup: CDR1 LNHDA, CDR2 SQIVND (reference sequence). This CDR3 is 16 amino acids long.

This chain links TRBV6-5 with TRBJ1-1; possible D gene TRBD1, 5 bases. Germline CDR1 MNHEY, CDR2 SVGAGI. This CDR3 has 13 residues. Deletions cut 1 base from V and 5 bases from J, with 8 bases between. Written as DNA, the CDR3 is TGTGCCAGCAGTTACTTAGGGGAAACTGAAGCTTTCTTT. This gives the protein CASSYLGETEAFF.

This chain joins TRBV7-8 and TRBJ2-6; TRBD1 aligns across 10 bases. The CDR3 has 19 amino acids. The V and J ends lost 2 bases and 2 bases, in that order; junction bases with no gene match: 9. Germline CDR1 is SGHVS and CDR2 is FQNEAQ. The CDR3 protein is CASSLPTGGALTGANVLTF. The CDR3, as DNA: TGTGCCAGCAGCTTACCGACAGGGGGCGCCTTAACTGGGGCCAACGTCCTGACTTTC.

CDR3 bases: TGTGCCAGCAGCCCATCGACAGGAAACACTGAAGCTTTCTTT. Translation: CASSPSTGNTEAFF. This rearrangement joins TRBV7-9 to TRBJ1-1; weak D call: TRBD1 (6 bases). Per germline, CDR1 SEHNR and CDR2 FQNEAQ (reference sequence). The length of the CDR3 is 14 residues. With 5 bases removed from V and 2 bases from J, the gap between germline ends came to 12 bases.

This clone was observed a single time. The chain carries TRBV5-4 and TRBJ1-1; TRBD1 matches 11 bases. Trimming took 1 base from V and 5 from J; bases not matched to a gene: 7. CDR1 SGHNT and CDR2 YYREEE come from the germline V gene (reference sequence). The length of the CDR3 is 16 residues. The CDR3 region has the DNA TGTGCCAGCAGCTTGAATGGACAGGGGGCGAGGACTGAAGCTTTCTTT. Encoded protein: CASSLNGQGARTEAFF.

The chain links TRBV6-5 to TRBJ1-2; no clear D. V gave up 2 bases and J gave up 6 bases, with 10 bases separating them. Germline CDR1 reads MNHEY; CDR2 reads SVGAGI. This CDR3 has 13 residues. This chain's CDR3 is CASSYTRSDGYTF. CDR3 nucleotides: TGTGCCAGCAGTTACACTCGTAGCGATGGCTACACCTTC.

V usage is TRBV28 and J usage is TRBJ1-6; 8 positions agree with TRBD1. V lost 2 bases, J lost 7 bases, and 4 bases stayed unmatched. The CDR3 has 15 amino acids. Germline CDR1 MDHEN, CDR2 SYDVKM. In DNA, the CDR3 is TGTGCCAGCAGTTTACAGGGGGCGCGGAATTCACCCCTCCACTTT. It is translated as CASSLQGARNSPLHF.

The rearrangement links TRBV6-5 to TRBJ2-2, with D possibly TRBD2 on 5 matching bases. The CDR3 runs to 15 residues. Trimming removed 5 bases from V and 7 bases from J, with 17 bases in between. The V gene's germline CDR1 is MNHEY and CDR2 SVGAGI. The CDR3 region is CASSRGLALSGELFF. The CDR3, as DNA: TGTGCCAGCAGTCGTGGGCTAGCTCTTAGCGGGGAGCTGTTTTTT.

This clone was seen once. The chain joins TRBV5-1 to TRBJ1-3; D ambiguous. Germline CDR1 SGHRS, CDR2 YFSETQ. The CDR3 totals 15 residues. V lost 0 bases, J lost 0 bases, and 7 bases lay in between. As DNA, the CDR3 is TGCGCCAGCAGCTTGGATGCTTACTCTGGAAACACCATATATTTT. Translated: CASSLDAYSGNTIYF.

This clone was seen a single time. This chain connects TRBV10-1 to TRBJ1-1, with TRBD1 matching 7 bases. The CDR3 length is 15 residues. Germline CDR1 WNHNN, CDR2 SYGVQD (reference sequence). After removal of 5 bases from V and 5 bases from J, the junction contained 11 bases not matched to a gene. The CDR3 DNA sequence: TGCGCCAGCAGTTCGGGCGACAGGGTAGGAACTGAAGCTTTCTTT. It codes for CASSSGDRVGTEAFF.

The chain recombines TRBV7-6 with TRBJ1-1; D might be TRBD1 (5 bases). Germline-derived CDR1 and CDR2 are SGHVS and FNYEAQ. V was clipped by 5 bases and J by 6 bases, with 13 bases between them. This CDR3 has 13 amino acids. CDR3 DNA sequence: TGTGCCAGCAGCCCCCATGGGGGGGCTGAAGCTTTCTTT. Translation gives CASSPHGGAEAFF.

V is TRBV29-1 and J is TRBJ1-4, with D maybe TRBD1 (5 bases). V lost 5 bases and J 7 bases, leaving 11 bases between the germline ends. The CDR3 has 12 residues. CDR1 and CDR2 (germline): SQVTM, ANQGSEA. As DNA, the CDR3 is TGCAGCGTTAGGACAATAGGTGAAAAACTGTTTTTT. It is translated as CSVRTIGEKLFF.

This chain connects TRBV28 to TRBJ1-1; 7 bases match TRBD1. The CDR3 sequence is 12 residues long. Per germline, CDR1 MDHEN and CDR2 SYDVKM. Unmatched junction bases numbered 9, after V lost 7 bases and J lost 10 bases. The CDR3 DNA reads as TGTGCCAGCACCTTACAGGGGTATGGAGCTTTCTTT. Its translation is CASTLQGYGAFF.

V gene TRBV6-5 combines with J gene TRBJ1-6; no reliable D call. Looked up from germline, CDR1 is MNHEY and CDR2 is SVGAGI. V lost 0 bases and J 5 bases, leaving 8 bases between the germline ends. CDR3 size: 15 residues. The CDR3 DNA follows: TGTGCCAGCAGTTACTCGGCCTCTAATAATTCACCCCTCCACTTT. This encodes CASSYSASNNSPLHF.

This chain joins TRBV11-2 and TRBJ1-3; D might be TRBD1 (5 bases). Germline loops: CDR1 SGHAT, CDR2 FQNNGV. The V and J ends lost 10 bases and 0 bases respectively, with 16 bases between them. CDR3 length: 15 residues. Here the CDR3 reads CATPGGGSSGNTIYF. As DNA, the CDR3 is TGTGCCACCCCCGGGGGAGGGTCCTCTGGAAACACCATATATTTT.

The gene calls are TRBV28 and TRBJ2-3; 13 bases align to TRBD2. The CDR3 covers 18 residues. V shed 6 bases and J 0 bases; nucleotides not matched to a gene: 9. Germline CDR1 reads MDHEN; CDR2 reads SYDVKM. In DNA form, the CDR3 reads TGTGCCAGCAGCCAAACCCTGGGACTAGCGGGGAGCACAGATACGCAGTATTTT. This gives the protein CASSQTLGLAGSTDTQYF.

The CDR3 is CASSPLRGDTQYF. CDR3 DNA: TGTGCCAGCTCACCACTCCGGGGTGATACGCAGTATTTT. The chain employs TRBV18 and TRBJ2-3; possible D gene TRBD2, 5 bases. Trimming removed 1 base at V and 6 bases at J, with 8 bases between. Germline CDR1 and CDR2: KGHSH and LQKENI. The CDR3 contains 13 residues.

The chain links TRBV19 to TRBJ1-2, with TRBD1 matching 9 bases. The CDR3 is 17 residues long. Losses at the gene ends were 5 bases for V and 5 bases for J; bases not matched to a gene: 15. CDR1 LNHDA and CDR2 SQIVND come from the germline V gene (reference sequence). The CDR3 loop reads CASSAWEGQGSKYGYTF. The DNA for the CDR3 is TGTGCCAGTAGTGCCTGGGAGGGACAGGGATCAAAATATGGCTACACCTTC.

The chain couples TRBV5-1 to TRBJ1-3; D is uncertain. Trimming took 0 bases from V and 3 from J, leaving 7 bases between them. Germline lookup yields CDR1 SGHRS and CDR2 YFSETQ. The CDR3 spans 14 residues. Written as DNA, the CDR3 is TGCGCCAGCAGCTTGGCCGGGATTGGAAACACCATATATTTT. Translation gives CASSLAGIGNTIYF.

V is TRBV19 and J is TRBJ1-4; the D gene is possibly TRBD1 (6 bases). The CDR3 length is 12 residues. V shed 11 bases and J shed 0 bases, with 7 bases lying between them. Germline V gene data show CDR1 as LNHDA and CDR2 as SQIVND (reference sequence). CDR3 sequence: CAPGATNEKLFF. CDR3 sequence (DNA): TGTGCCCCAGGGGCAACTAATGAAAAACTGTTTTTT. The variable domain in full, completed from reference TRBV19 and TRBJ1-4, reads DGGITQSPKYLFRKEGQNVTLSCEQNLNHDAMYWYRQDPGQGLRLIYYSQIVNDFQKGDIAEGYSVSREKKESFPLTVTSAQKNPTAFYLCAPGATNEKLFFGSGTQLSVL.